The 14 T cell receptor beta chains listed next were all sequenced from one sample in a study of neurological immune-mediated disorders. TCRdb redid the calling of the 5' RACE reads with MiXCR, one entry per CDR3 protein. The sample has roughly 75,000 distinct CDR3 sequences; approximately 13% are singletons. Described time point: longitudinal time-point 1 (baseline). Sequences were obtained from PBMCs. These receptors all stem from a female donor with HTLV-1-associated myelopathy (HAM/TSP).

This clonotype is classed as medium-sized. The chain couples TRBV20-1 to TRBJ2-5; 8 bases line up with TRBD1. The CDR3 spans 16 residues. In germline, CDR1 is DFQATT, CDR2 SNEGSKA (reference sequence). With V trimmed by 0 bases and J by 5 bases, 11 bases remained unmatched. The CDR3 loop is CSARDLGRTGSETQYF. The CDR3, as DNA: TGCAGTGCTAGAGATCTGGGGAGGACAGGGTCGGAGACCCAGTACTTC.

In this sample, this clonotype turned up once. A much bigger clone sits one base away, suggesting this may be a read error. The CDR3 DNA reads TGTGCCAGCAGCCACATTGGACGTGAGCAGTTCTTC. It yields the protein CASSHIGREQFF. The chain links TRBV7-3 to TRBJ2-1, with D uncertain. From germline, CDR1 is SGHTA and CDR2 FQGTGA. This CDR3 contains 12 residues. Trimming took 5 bases from V and 9 from J, leaving 11 bases between them. Combining the CDR3 with reference TRBV7-3 and TRBJ2-1 gives the whole variable domain GAGVSQTPSNKVTEKGKYVELRCDPISGHTALYWYRQSLGQGPEFLIYFQGTGAADDSGLPNDRFFAVRPEGSVSTLKIQRTERGDSAVYLCASSHIGREQFFGPGTRLTVL.

Many counts were recorded for this clonotype. This rearrangement joins TRBV7-2 to TRBJ2-1; D possibly uses TRBD1 or TRBD2 (6 bases each). There are 15 residues in the CDR3. Germline V CDR1 and CDR2: SGHTA, FQGNSA. The V end was cut by 0 bases, the J end by 15 bases, with 21 bases between. In DNA, the CDR3 is TGTGCCAGCAGCTTAGCGGCGTTCGGGGGCCGCCCTGTGTTCTTC. It specifies CASSLAAFGGRPVFF. The full variable domain, completed using reference TRBV7-2 and TRBJ2-1, is GAGVSQSPSNKVTEKGKDVELRCDPISGHTALYWYRQSLGQGLEFLIYFQGNSAPDKSGLPSDRFSAERTGGSVSTLTIQRTQQEDSAVYLCASSLAAFGGRPVFFGPGTRLTVL.

The chain carries TRBV5-1 and TRBJ2-3; 12 nucleotides agree with TRBD2. The CDR3 runs to 15 residues. Germline trimming cut 3 bases from V and 2 bases from J; bases unmatched to any gene: 1. Germline lookup yields CDR1 SGHRS and CDR2 YFSETQ. For the CDR3, the DNA is TGCGCCAGCAGCTGGACTAGCGGGAACACAGATACGCAGTATTTT. It is translated as CASSWTSGNTDTQYF.

This chain joins TRBV5-6 and TRBJ2-1; 7 bases agree with TRBD2. The CDR3 has 13 amino acids. J gave up 9 bases and V 2 bases, and 5 bases lay outside the gene matches. Germline V CDR1 and CDR2: SGHDT, YYEEEE. CDR3 nucleotides: TGTGCCAGCAGCTTTCAGCGGGGCACTGAGCAGTTCTTC. Translation: CASSFQRGTEQFF.

This clonotype has ten or more counts. The chain employs TRBV12-3 or TRBV12-4 and TRBJ1-4; 9 bases fit TRBD1. V dropped 6 bases and J dropped 8; count of bases not matched to a gene: 13. This CDR3 spans 16 amino acids. CDR3 bases: TGTGCCAGCAGATCCGGGACAGGGCCGATTATCGAAAAACTGTTTTTT. Amino acids: CASRSGTGPIIEKLFF.

This clonotype has a count of ten or more. The V gene is TRBV5-6, the J gene TRBJ2-7; D is uncertain. CDR3 length: 13 residues. Per the germline V gene, CDR1 is SGHDT and CDR2 is YYEEEE. Trimming shortened V by 0 bases and J by 6 bases, and 10 bases separated the two germline ends. CDR3 DNA sequence: TGTGCCAGCAGCTTGGATCCATCGACCGAGCAGTACTTC. Protein sequence: CASSLDPSTEQYF.

At least ten counts were recorded for this clonotype. The V and J genes are TRBV7-2 and TRBJ2-7; 8 bases are shared with TRBD2. V shed 5 bases and J 6 bases; nucleotides not matched to a gene: 12. This CDR3 contains 15 residues. Germline CDR1 SGHTA, CDR2 FQGNSA. CDR3 loop: CASSQVAGGLREQYF. Here the CDR3 DNA reads TGTGCCAGCAGCCAGGTGGCGGGGGGCTTGCGCGAGCAGTACTTC.

This clonotype came up many times. This chain links TRBV10-3 with TRBJ2-5; D may match TRBD1 or TRBD2 (7 bases each). V shed 6 bases and J shed 2 bases, with 13 bases lying between them. Per germline, CDR1 ENHRY and CDR2 SYGVKD. CDR3 length equals 14 residues. DNA for the CDR3: TGTGCCATCAGCAGGGGGAGGGGGCAAGAGACCCAGTACTTC. Its protein product is CAISRGRGQETQYF.

There are many counts of this clonotype. At one end, the junction sequence differs from germline, possibly due to a read error. The chain combines TRBV5-1 with TRBJ2-3; no firm D call. The CDR3 is 13 amino acids. CDR1 is SGHRS and CDR2 is YFSETQ in the germline V gene. The CDR3 DNA reads as TGCGCCAGCAGCTTGGGGAGCAAAGATACGCAGTATTTT. This encodes CASSLGSKDTQYF.

V is TRBV18 and J is TRBJ1-1; D perhaps matches TRBD1 (5 bases). V shed 4 bases and J shed 3 bases, with 15 bases lying between them. The CDR3 loop spans 15 amino acids. Germline assignment: CDR1 KGHSH and CDR2 LQKENI. This CDR3 is CASSLLHRGDTEAFF. The CDR3 DNA sequence: TGTGCCAGCTCACTCCTACACCGAGGGGACACTGAAGCTTTCTTT. The full variable domain, in which reference TRBV18 and TRBJ1-1 provide the parts outside the CDR3, is NAGVMQNPRHLVRRRGQEARLRCSPMKGHSHVYWYRQLPEEGLKFMVYLQKENIIDESGMPKERFSAEFPKEGPSILRIQQVVRGDSAAYFCASSLLHRGDTEAFFGQGTRLTVV.

In this sample, this clonotype turned up many times. The chain joins TRBV28 to TRBJ2-5; possibly TRBD2 for D (5 bases). The CDR3 consists of 13 residues. Trimming took off 1 base at V and 2 bases at J, with 5 bases between the two ends. Germline V lookup: CDR1 MDHEN, CDR2 SYDVKM. CDR3 sequence reads: CASSLSGQETQYF. In DNA form, the CDR3 reads TGTGCCAGCAGTTTATCGGGACAAGAGACCCAGTACTTC. Full variable domain (remainder filled in from reference TRBV28 and TRBJ2-5): DVKVTQSSRYLVKRTGEKVFLECVQDMDHENMFWYRQDPGLGLRLIYFSYDVKMKEKGDIPEGYSVSREKKERFSLILESASTNQTSMYLCASSLSGQETQYFGPGTRLLVL.

This clonotype was detected many times. The CDR3 is CSVEDLGARELGAFF. As DNA, the CDR3 is TGCAGCGTTGAAGATCTCGGTGCTCGGGAGTTGGGCGCTTTCTTT. The V and J genes are TRBV29-1 and TRBJ1-1; D remains ambiguous. Germline V gene data show CDR1 as SQVTM and CDR2 as ANQGSEA. The CDR3 has 15 residues. Trimming pared 0 bases from V and 11 bases from J, leaving 22 bases between. The full variable domain, rest sourced from reference TRBV29-1 and TRBJ1-1, is SAVISQKPSRDICQRGTSLTIQCQVDSQVTMMFWYRQQPGQSLTLIATANQGSEATYESGFVIDKFPISRPNLTFSTLTVSNMSPEDSSIYLCSVEDLGARELGAFFGQGTRLTVV.

The table lists this clonotype with many counts. The genes are TRBV9 and TRBJ1-4; the match to TRBD1 covers 8 bases. There are 14 residues in the CDR3. Losses at the gene ends were 3 bases for V and 7 bases for J; bases not matched to a gene: 5. CDR1 and CDR2 (germline): SGDLS, YYNGEE. This CDR3 reads CASSANDRGEKLFF. The CDR3, as DNA: TGTGCCAGCAGCGCGAACGACAGGGGTGAAAAACTGTTTTTT.